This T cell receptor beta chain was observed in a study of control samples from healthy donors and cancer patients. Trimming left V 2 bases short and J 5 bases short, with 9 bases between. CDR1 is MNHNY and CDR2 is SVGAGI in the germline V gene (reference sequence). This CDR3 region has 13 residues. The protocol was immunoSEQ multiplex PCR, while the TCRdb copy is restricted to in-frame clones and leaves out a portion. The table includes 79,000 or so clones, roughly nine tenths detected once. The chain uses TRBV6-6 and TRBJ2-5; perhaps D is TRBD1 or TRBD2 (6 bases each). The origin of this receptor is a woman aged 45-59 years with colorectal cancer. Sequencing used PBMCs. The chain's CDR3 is CASSYRGVETQYF. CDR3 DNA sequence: TGTGCCAGCAGTTACAGGGGGGTGGAGACCCAGTACTTC.